The clone carrying this T cell receptor (beta chain) appeared many times. Germline-derived CDR1 and CDR2 are SGHDT and YYEEEE. Losses at the gene ends were 4 bases for V and 4 bases for J; bases not matched to a gene: 8. This CDR3 region has 15 residues. The sample comes from a study of early T cells in non-severe SARS-CoV-2 infection. At the level of the study: It was bulk RNA from unsorted whole blood that was sequenced, and the chains were unpaired.

Attachment of unique molecular identifiers was made to individual cDNA molecules. TCRdb re-analysed the 5' RACE reads in MiXCR, keeping a single row per CDR3 protein. The sample holds 50,000 or so distinct CDR3 sequences, roughly 10% seen once. This receptor was taken from an adult who was a healthcare worker with PCR-confirmed SARS-CoV-2 infection or an uninfected control (not recorded which). The chain carries TRBV5-6 and TRBJ2-3; 8 bases align to TRBD2. Input material: whole blood. CDR3 nucleotides: TGTGCCAGCAGCGCCGGGACTAGTACGTCAGATACGCAGTATTTT. It is translated as CASSAGTSTSDTQYF.